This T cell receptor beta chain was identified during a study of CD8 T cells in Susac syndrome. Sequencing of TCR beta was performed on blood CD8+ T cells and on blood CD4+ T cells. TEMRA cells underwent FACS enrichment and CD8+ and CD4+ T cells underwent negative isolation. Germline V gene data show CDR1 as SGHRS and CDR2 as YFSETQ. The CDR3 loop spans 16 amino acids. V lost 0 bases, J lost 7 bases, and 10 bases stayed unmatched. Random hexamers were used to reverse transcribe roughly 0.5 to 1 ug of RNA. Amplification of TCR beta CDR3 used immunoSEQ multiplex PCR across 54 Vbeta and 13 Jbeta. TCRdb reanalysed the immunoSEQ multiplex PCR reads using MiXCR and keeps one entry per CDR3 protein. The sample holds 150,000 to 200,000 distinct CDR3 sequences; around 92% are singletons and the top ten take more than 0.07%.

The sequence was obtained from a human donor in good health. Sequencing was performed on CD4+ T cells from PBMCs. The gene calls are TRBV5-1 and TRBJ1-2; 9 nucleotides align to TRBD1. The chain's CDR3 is CASSLEAQGAVFGYTF. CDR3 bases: TGCGCCAGCAGCTTGGAAGCACAGGGGGCTGTCTTTGGCTACACCTTC. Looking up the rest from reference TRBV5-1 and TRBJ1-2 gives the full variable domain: KAGVTQTPRYLIKTRGQQVTLSCSPISGHRSVSWYQQTPGQGLQFLFEYFSETQRNKGNFPGRFSGRQFSNSRSEMNVSTLELGDSALYLCASSLEAQGAVFGYTFGSGTRLTVV.